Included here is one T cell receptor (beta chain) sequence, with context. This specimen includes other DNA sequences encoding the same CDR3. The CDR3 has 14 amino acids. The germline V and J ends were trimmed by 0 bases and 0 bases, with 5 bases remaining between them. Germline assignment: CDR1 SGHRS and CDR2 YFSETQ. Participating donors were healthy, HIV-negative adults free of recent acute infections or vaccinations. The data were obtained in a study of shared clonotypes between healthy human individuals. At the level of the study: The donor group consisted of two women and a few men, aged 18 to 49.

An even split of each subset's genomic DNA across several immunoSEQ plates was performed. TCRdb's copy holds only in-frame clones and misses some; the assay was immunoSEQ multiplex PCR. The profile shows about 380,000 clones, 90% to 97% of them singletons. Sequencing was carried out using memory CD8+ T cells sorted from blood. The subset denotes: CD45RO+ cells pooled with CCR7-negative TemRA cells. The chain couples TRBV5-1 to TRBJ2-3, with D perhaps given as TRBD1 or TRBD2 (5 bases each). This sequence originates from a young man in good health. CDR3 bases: TGCGCCAGCAGCTTGGGGGACAGCACAGATACGCAGTATTTT. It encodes CASSLGDSTDTQYF.